The 13 T cell receptor beta chains listed next were all sequenced from one sample in a study of OX40 agonist ivuxolimab in advanced cancers. This table comes from immunoSEQ multiplex PCR, and its TCRdb copy is limited to in-frame clones, with some not included. The repertoire consists of 57,000 or so clones, with 65% to 90% occurring once and the leading ten covering roughly 0.88%. The sequencing here drew on CD4+ or CD8+ T cells sorted from blood, taken in a trial of the OX40 agonist ivuxolimab. Receptors were obtained from an adult with an advanced solid tumor such as melanoma, head and neck, liver or kidney cancer.

The rearrangement links TRBV30 to TRBJ1-4; D is possibly TRBD1 (5 bases). The CDR3 is made up of 13 amino acids. The germline V and J ends were trimmed by 1 base and 7 bases, with 10 bases remaining between them. Germline loops: CDR1 GTSNPN, CDR2 SVGIG (reference sequence). Here the CDR3 reads CAWSAGTSEKLFF. The CDR3, as DNA: TGTGCCTGGAGTGCAGGGACGAGTGAAAAACTGTTTTTT.

This chain joins TRBV19 and TRBJ1-4, with D maybe TRBD1 (6 bases). Germline V gene data show CDR1 as LNHDA and CDR2 as SQIVND (reference sequence). V was shortened by 7 bases and J by 7 bases, with 19 bases between the two germline ends. The CDR3 has 15 amino acids. DNA for the CDR3: TGTGCCAGTACCACCGCCAGAGGGGGTCGTGAAAAACTGTTTTTT. It yields the protein CASTTARGGREKLFF.

This clone has a single count. V and J are TRBV18 and TRBJ2-1, with 7 bases matching TRBD1. Per the germline V gene, CDR1 is KGHSH and CDR2 is LQKENI. V was pared by 3 bases and J by 6 bases, with 5 bases of the junction left unmatched. This CDR3 is built from 14 residues. This CDR3 reads CASSPPRQGNEQFF. For the CDR3, the DNA is TGTGCCAGCTCACCTCCTCGACAGGGCAATGAGCAGTTCTTC.

V usage is TRBV18 and J usage is TRBJ2-7; 7 nucleotides match TRBD1. CDR3 size: 15 residues. Germline V gives CDR1 KGHSH, CDR2 LQKENI. V was pared by 4 bases and J by 0 bases, with 6 bases of the junction left unmatched. CDR3 protein: CASSRTGTDSYEQYF. In DNA form, the CDR3 reads TGTGCCAGCTCACGGACCGGGACAGACTCCTACGAGCAGTACTTC.

This clone was counted only a few times. The J gene is TRBJ2-7, the V gene TRBV5-1; TRBD2 matches 8 bases. This CDR3 region has 13 residues. The ends lost 7 bases at V and 2 bases at J; junction bases unmatched: 5. CDR1 SGHRS and CDR2 YFSETQ come from the germline V gene. The CDR3 protein is CASSPGGAYEQYF. CDR3 nucleotides: TGCGCCAGCTCCCCGGGGGGGGCCTACGAGCAGTACTTC.

The rearrangement links TRBV15 to TRBJ1-2; D remains unclear. The V gene's germline CDR1 is LNHNV and CDR2 YYDKDF (reference sequence). The length of the CDR3 is 12 residues. With 1 base removed from V and 5 bases from J, the gap between germline ends came to 5 bases. The CDR3 reads CATSRAVYGYTF. The CDR3 DNA sequence: TGTGCCACCAGCAGAGCGGTTTATGGCTACACCTTC.

This chain uses TRBV7-9 with TRBJ2-1; D could derive from TRBD1 or TRBD2 (5 bases each). CDR3 size: 14 residues. The V end lost 5 bases, the J end lost 4 bases, and 12 bases lay between the germline ends. CDR1 SEHNR and CDR2 FQNEAQ come from the germline V gene (reference sequence). The CDR3 coding sequence is TGTGCCAGCAGCAGCCGGGACCCATACAATGAGCAGTTCTTC. It is translated as CASSSRDPYNEQFF.

This clone was detected a few times. The rearrangement joins TRBV29-1 to TRBJ2-5; the D is unclear. The CDR3 extends over 12 amino acids. The germline V gene encodes CDR1 SQVTM and CDR2 ANQGSEA. Trimming cost V 5 bases and J 5 bases, with 12 bases left between them. The DNA for the CDR3 is TGCAGCGTTCTAACTTCGGGCGAGACCCAGTACTTC. Its protein product is CSVLTSGETQYF.

V and J are TRBV6-1 and TRBJ2-7, with TRBD2 matching 8 bases. The CDR3 sequence is 15 residues long. Germline V gives CDR1 MNHNS, CDR2 SASEGT. The J segment lost 3 bases and the V segment lost 7 bases, leaving 11 bases of the junction unmatched. The CDR3 sequence: CASIRGGRYIYEQYF. The CDR3 region has the DNA TGTGCCAGCATTAGGGGCGGGAGGTATATCTACGAGCAGTACTTC.

The V and J genes are TRBV2 and TRBJ2-7, with D hard to call. Trimming removed 6 bases from V and 3 bases from J, with 15 bases in between. The germline V gene encodes CDR1 SNHLY and CDR2 FYNNEI. CDR3 size: 14 residues. The DNA for the CDR3 is TGTGCCAGCAGGAGAGAGGCTAGTAACTACGAGCAGTACTTC. Encoded protein: CASRREASNYEQYF.

The gene calls are TRBV18 and TRBJ1-1, with 7 bases identical to TRBD1. The V gene end was trimmed by 6 bases and the J gene end by 0 bases; junction bases not matched to a gene: 4. The CDR3 contains 14 residues. Germline V lookup: CDR1 KGHSH, CDR2 LQKENI. CDR3 protein: CASSRQGVNTEAFF. As DNA, the CDR3 is TGTGCCAGCTCTCGACAGGGAGTGAACACTGAAGCTTTCTTT.

The V call is TRBV14, the J call TRBJ1-2; D not resolved. Trimming removed 3 bases at V and 7 bases at J, with 15 bases between. In germline, CDR1 is SGHDN, CDR2 FVKESK. This CDR3 contains 14 residues. The CDR3 sequence: CASSQGMGIGGYTF. CDR3 DNA: TGTGCCAGCAGCCAGGGCATGGGAATTGGTGGCTACACCTTC.

The CDR3 sequence: CASSGRAGGLGVEQFF. CDR3 bases: TGTGCCAGTAGTGGGCGAGCGGGAGGGCTTGGGGTTGAGCAGTTCTTC. The chain uses TRBV19 and TRBJ2-1; 10 nucleotides line up with TRBD2. The CDR3 has 16 residues. Trimming at V came to 5 bases and at J to 9 bases, leaving 13 bases not matched to a gene. Germline V gene data show CDR1 as LNHDA and CDR2 as SQIVND (reference sequence).